The 32 T cell receptor beta chains below were found in one sample sequenced in a study of T cell changes during pregnancy in multiple sclerosis. Data came from immunoSEQ multiplex PCR; TCRdb stores just in-frame clones and leaves some out. The sample includes 15,000 or so clones, just over 85% of them seen just once. The material was CD8+ T cells from peripheral blood mononuclear cells, obtained in the first trimester of pregnancy. Every receptor here comes from a female donor with multiple sclerosis, enrolled in a pregnancy study.

The rearrangement links TRBV6-4 to TRBJ1-1, with 7 bases identical to TRBD1. The J segment lost 1 base and the V segment lost 6 bases, leaving 2 bases of the junction unmatched. This CDR3 is 13 amino acids long. The germline V gene encodes CDR1 MRHNA and CDR2 SNTAGT. CDR3 sequence reads: CASSHRGNTEAFF. Here the CDR3 DNA reads TGTGCCAGCAGCCACAGGGGGAACACTGAAGCTTTCTTT.

The rearrangement joins TRBV2 to TRBJ1-1; possible D gene TRBD1, 6 bases. The germline V and J ends were trimmed by 6 bases and 0 bases, with 14 bases remaining between them. Germline CDR1 is SNHLY and CDR2 is FYNNEI. This CDR3 comprises 15 residues. CDR3 sequence: CASRGMDSLNTEAFF. The CDR3 DNA sequence: TGTGCCAGCAGGGGGATGGACAGCTTGAACACTGAAGCTTTCTTT.

The chain has TRBV2 and TRBJ2-1, with 8 bases aligning to TRBD1. Germline V gene sequence: CDR1 SNHLY, CDR2 FYNNEI. J was trimmed by 4 bases and V by 3 bases; bases with no gene match: 8. The CDR3 contains 16 residues. The CDR3, as DNA: TGTGCCAGCAGTGAGCCCCTGGGACAGGCATACAATGAGCAGTTCTTC. Translating it yields CASSEPLGQAYNEQFF. Combining the CDR3 with reference TRBV2 and TRBJ2-1 gives the whole variable domain EPEVTQTPSHQVTQMGQEVILRCVPISNHLYFYWYRQILGQKVEFLVSFYNNEISEKSEIFDDQFSVERPDGSNFTLKIRSTKLEDSAMYFCASSEPLGQAYNEQFFGPGTRLTVL.

The chain is built from TRBV14 and TRBJ2-7, with D unclear. The V and J ends lost 0 bases and 4 bases respectively, with 13 bases between them. Germline V gene sequence: CDR1 SGHDN, CDR2 FVKESK. CDR3 length: 15 amino acids. The CDR3 loop reads CASSQDQVSGYEQYF. As DNA, the CDR3 is TGTGCCAGCAGCCAAGATCAAGTCTCCGGGTACGAGCAGTACTTC.

The chain joins TRBV5-6 to TRBJ1-2, with D uncertain. Trimming removed 2 bases from V and 7 bases from J, with 9 bases in between. This CDR3 is 12 amino acids long. CDR1 SGHDT and CDR2 YYEEEE come from the germline V gene. CDR3 DNA: TGTGCCAGCAGCTTAGGAGGGTTTGGCTACACCTTC. The encoded protein is CASSLGGFGYTF.

The chain recombines TRBV7-9 with TRBJ1-1; 9 bases are a match to TRBD1. In germline, CDR1 is SEHNR, CDR2 FQNEAQ (reference sequence). Trimming removed 1 base from V and 6 bases from J; junction bases left unmatched: 6. The CDR3 has 15 amino acids. DNA of the CDR3: TGTGCCAGCAGCTTAGAAGAGAGGACAGGGGCTGAAGCTTTCTTT. The encoded protein is CASSLEERTGAEAFF.

The chain employs TRBV7-9 and TRBJ1-1, with D maybe TRBD1 (6 bases). The V gene's germline CDR1 is SEHNR and CDR2 FQNEAQ (reference sequence). Trimming took 5 bases from V and 1 from J, leaving 8 bases between them. This CDR3 contains 13 residues. CDR3 region: CASSGQTNTEAFF. The CDR3, as DNA: TGTGCCAGCAGCGGACAGACGAACACTGAAGCTTTCTTT. The full variable domain, in which reference TRBV7-9 and TRBJ1-1 provide the parts outside the CDR3, is DTGVSQNPRHKITKRGQNVTFRCDPISEHNRLYWYRQTLGQGPEFLTYFQNEAQLEKSRLLSDRFSAERPKGSFSTLEIQRTEQGDSAMYLCASSGQTNTEAFFGQGTRLTVV.

This clone has only one observation. This sequence joins TRBV9 and TRBJ1-3; TRBD1 agrees at 8 bases. V trimming: 0 bases; J trimming: 3 bases; junction bases outside the gene matches: 2. CDR3 length equals 15 residues. Germline V lookup: CDR1 SGDLS, CDR2 YYNGEE. CDR3 protein: CASSVGQGSGNTIYF. Here the CDR3 DNA reads TGTGCCAGCAGCGTAGGACAGGGGAGTGGAAACACCATATATTTT.

The V and J genes are TRBV27 and TRBJ1-2; TRBD1 agrees at 9 bases. CDR3 length: 16 residues. J lost 4 bases, V lost 5 bases, and 11 bases had no gene match. Germline-derived CDR1 and CDR2 are MNHEY and SMNVEV (reference sequence). CDR3 in amino acids: CASSPYRTGEGYGYTF. CDR3 bases: TGTGCCAGCAGTCCCTATCGGACAGGGGAAGGCTATGGCTACACCTTC.

The V call is TRBV7-9, the J call TRBJ2-7; 7 bases fit TRBD2. J lost 4 bases, V lost 2 bases, and 2 bases had no gene match. The CDR3 is 13 residues long. Germline V lookup: CDR1 SEHNR, CDR2 FQNEAQ (reference sequence). DNA of the CDR3: TGTGCCAGCAGCTTATATAGCGGGTACGAGCAGTACTTC. It specifies CASSLYSGYEQYF.

The chain joins TRBV28 to TRBJ2-1; D not certain. This CDR3 has 14 amino acids. The germline gives CDR1 MDHEN, CDR2 SYDVKM. Trimming pared 5 bases from V and 0 bases from J, leaving 8 bases between. This chain's CDR3 is CASSRPGSYNEQFF. CDR3 nucleotide sequence: TGTGCCAGCAGTCGGCCGGGCTCCTACAATGAGCAGTTCTTC.

The chain links TRBV27 to TRBJ1-1, with a tentative D call TRBD1 (5 bases). The CDR3 totals 17 residues. Germline lookup yields CDR1 MNHEY and CDR2 SMNVEV (reference sequence). Trimming took off 5 bases at V and 1 base at J, with 20 bases between the two ends. As DNA, the CDR3 is TGTGCCAGCAGTGGAAGTGGTGGGGCTCGAAGGAACACTGAAGCTTTCTTT. Protein product: CASSGSGGARRNTEAFF.

The chain is built from TRBV6-1 and TRBJ2-3, with 9 bases that match TRBD1. From germline, CDR1 is MNHNS and CDR2 SASEGT. After removal of 6 bases from V and 7 bases from J, the junction contained 8 bases not matched to a gene. This CDR3 region has 14 residues. The CDR3 region has the DNA TGTGCCAGCAGGACAGGGGGTGATACGAATACGCAGTATTTT. It encodes CASRTGGDTNTQYF.

The genes are TRBV7-2 and TRBJ1-5, with D perhaps matching TRBD1 (6 bases). V shed 5 bases and J shed 0 bases, with 11 bases lying between them. The germline gives CDR1 SGHTA, CDR2 FQGNSA. The CDR3 length is 15 residues. The CDR3 DNA follows: TGTGCCAGCAGCCCCGACAGGTATAGCAATCAGCCCCAGCATTTT. It codes for CASSPDRYSNQPQHF. The full variable domain, rest sourced from reference TRBV7-2 and TRBJ1-5, is GAGVSQSPSNKVTEKGKDVELRCDPISGHTALYWYRQSLGQGLEFLIYFQGNSAPDKSGLPSDRFSAERTGGSVSTLTIQRTQQEDSAVYLCASSPDRYSNQPQHFGDGTRLSIL.

J is TRBJ2-2 and V is TRBV29-1, with 8 bases aligning to TRBD1. V was clipped by 6 bases and J by 4 bases; unmatched bases: 7. Germline V CDR1 and CDR2: SQVTM, ANQGSEA. This CDR3 is 14 amino acids long. Written as DNA, the CDR3 is TGCAGCGTCCAGGACAGGGCTCTCACCGGGGAGCTGTTTTTT. Protein product: CSVQDRALTGELFF.

V usage is TRBV2 and J usage is TRBJ2-5; TRBD2 agrees at 13 bases. V lost 10 bases to trimming and J lost 1 base; unmatched junction nucleotides: 9. CDR1 and CDR2 (germline): SNHLY, FYNNEI. There are 16 residues in the CDR3. The CDR3 DNA reads as TGTGCCACCAAATGGACTAGCGGGGGCCTCCAAGAGACCCAGTACTTC. Translated: CATKWTSGGLQETQYF.

The chain is built from TRBV27 and TRBJ1-5; D uncertain. The germline V and J ends were trimmed by 5 bases and 1 base, with 9 bases remaining between them. This CDR3 region has 14 residues. Germline V gene sequence: CDR1 MNHEY, CDR2 SMNVEV (reference sequence). As DNA, the CDR3 is TGTGCCAGCAGTCGCGCGGGAAGCAATCAGCCCCAGCATTTT. Its protein product is CASSRAGSNQPQHF.

This clone has just a few counts. The V gene is TRBV10-3, the J gene TRBJ2-1, with 8 bases that match TRBD2. Trimming cost V 0 bases and J 10 bases; bases outside gene matches: 14. Germline lookup yields CDR1 ENHRY and CDR2 SYGVKD. This CDR3 is 17 amino acids long. CDR3 sequence (DNA): TGTGCCATCAGTGAGTCAAGGCGTCGGGAGGGCCTTGAGGAGCAGTTCTTC. It translates to CAISESRRREGLEEQFF.

The V call is TRBV6-5, the J call TRBJ1-1; no clear D gene. The CDR3 sequence is 16 residues long. CDR1 and CDR2 (germline): MNHEY, SVGAGI. V shed 2 bases and J shed 1 base, with 14 bases lying between them. The chain's CDR3 is CASSYPAGRGNTEAFF. The DNA of the CDR3 is TGTGCCAGCAGTTACCCGGCCGGTCGGGGGAACACTGAAGCTTTCTTT.

The CDR3 loop is CASSLSDSYEQYF. CDR3 in DNA: TGTGCCAGCAGTTTATCAGACTCCTACGAGCAGTACTTC. The genes are TRBV28 and TRBJ2-7; the D is unclear. Trimming stripped 1 base from V and 0 bases from J, with 4 bases between. The CDR3 is 13 residues long. Germline V lookup: CDR1 MDHEN, CDR2 SYDVKM.

The chain combines TRBV6-1 with TRBJ2-5; 10 bases fit TRBD2. The germline gives CDR1 MNHNS, CDR2 SASEGT. This CDR3 region has 15 residues. Trimming removed 3 bases from V and 11 bases from J; junction bases left unmatched: 12. CDR3 protein: CASSDWASGGGYQYF. The CDR3 DNA reads TGTGCCAGCAGTGATTGGGCTAGCGGGGGAGGGTATCAGTACTTC.

The chain carries TRBV5-4 and TRBJ2-3; tentatively, D is TRBD2 (6 bases). The germline V gene has CDR1 SGHNT and CDR2 YYREEE (reference sequence). The V gene lost 2 bases and the J gene lost 2 bases, with 21 bases spanning the gap. The CDR3 has 18 amino acids. The CDR3 here is CASSLGLYRGLNTDTQYF. DNA of the CDR3: TGTGCCAGCAGCTTAGGGCTATACCGCGGACTAAACACAGATACGCAGTATTTT.

There are a few counts of this clone. The chain links TRBV5-6 to TRBJ1-1; perhaps TRBD1 as D (6 bases). In germline, CDR1 is SGHDT, CDR2 YYEEEE. Trimming took 3 bases from V and 8 from J, leaving 14 bases between them. The CDR3 has 13 residues. CDR3 amino acids: CASSWTVTGEAFF. The CDR3 bases are TGTGCCAGCAGCTGGACGGTGACAGGCGAAGCTTTCTTT.

This clone was seen only a few times. The chain recombines TRBV9 with TRBJ2-4, with 8 bases matching TRBD1. The germline CDR1 and CDR2 sequences are SGDLS and YYNGEE. The CDR3 loop spans 14 amino acids. J gave up 8 bases and V 3 bases, and 7 bases lay outside the gene matches. The CDR3 coding sequence is TGTGCCAGCAGCGCCGGACAGGGTGAAGACATTCAGTACTTC. Translation: CASSAGQGEDIQYF.

This clone has a single count. This chain uses TRBV18 with TRBJ1-4; 7 nucleotides line up with TRBD1. The V and J ends lost 3 bases and 8 bases, in that order; junction bases with no gene match: 9. Germline assignment: CDR1 KGHSH and CDR2 LQKENI. The CDR3 is 15 residues long. For the CDR3, the DNA is TGTGCCAGCTCACCCCCAACAGGGGTTGGCGAAAAACTGTTTTTT. Translated, it gives CASSPPTGVGEKLFF.

V is TRBV13 and J is TRBJ2-1, with TRBD2 matching over 10 bases. V lost 4 bases and J lost 7; bases outside the gene matches: 7. This CDR3 is built from 15 residues. Looked up from germline, CDR1 is PRHDT and CDR2 is FYEKMQ (reference sequence). The CDR3 nucleotides read TGTGCCAGCAGCTCTCTAGCGGGGGACGAGAATGAGCAGTTCTTC. Translation gives CASSSLAGDENEQFF.

This clone showed up just once. V gene TRBV5-6 combines with J gene TRBJ2-5; TRBD1 matches at 9 bases. Germline V lookup: CDR1 SGHDT, CDR2 YYEEEE. V shed 4 bases and J 0 bases; nucleotides not matched to a gene: 10. CDR3 length: 17 amino acids. CDR3 coding DNA: TGTGCCAGCAGCCCCACCTATGGGACAGGGTACCAAGAGACCCAGTACTTC. Translation gives CASSPTYGTGYQETQYF.

The J gene is TRBJ2-7, the V gene TRBV12-2; TRBD1 was called by the table and not checked on the DNA. TRBV12-2 is recorded as a pseudogene. CDR3 length equals 15 residues. This CDR3 reads CASRFRQGSAYEQYF. CDR3 bases: TGTGCAAGTCGTTTCCGACAGGGATCAGCCTACGAGCAGTACTTC.

The rearrangement joins TRBV28 to TRBJ2-4; perhaps TRBD1 as D (6 bases). V was cut by 8 bases and J by 2 bases, with 16 bases left in between. This CDR3 is 15 amino acids long. In germline, CDR1 is MDHEN, CDR2 SYDVKM. CDR3 sequence: CASHREMAPKNIQYF. As DNA, the CDR3 is TGTGCCAGCCACAGGGAGATGGCCCCCAAAAACATTCAGTACTTC.

V usage is TRBV30 and J usage is TRBJ2-6, with TRBD1 identical over 8 bases. Germline CDR1 is GTSNPN and CDR2 is SVGIG (reference sequence). The CDR3 totals 16 residues. CDR3 in amino acids: CASGAGGISGANVLTF. The CDR3 DNA reads as TGTGCTTCGGGGGCAGGGGGCATTTCTGGGGCCAACGTCCTGACTTTC.

The rearrangement links TRBV19 to TRBJ2-7; 7 positions agree with TRBD2. CDR1 and CDR2 (germline): LNHDA, SQIVND (reference sequence). V gave up 1 base and J gave up 6 bases; unmatched junction bases: 12. CDR3 length equals 16 residues. The DNA of the CDR3 is TGTGCCAGTAGTATAGCCTTAGCCGGGAGGAATAGCGAGCAGTACTTC. Protein product: CASSIALAGRNSEQYF.

The gene calls are TRBV9 and TRBJ2-3; possible D gene TRBD1, 6 bases. Deletions cut 6 bases from V and 5 bases from J, with 19 bases between. CDR1 SGDLS and CDR2 YYNGEE come from the germline V gene. The CDR3 contains 15 residues. The DNA of the CDR3 is TGTGCCAGCACCGGAGAGGGCAGGGGTCAAGATACGCAGTATTTT. This codes for CASTGEGRGQDTQYF.